The 2 T cell receptor beta chains in this list originate from one sample, sequenced in a study of Ad26.COV2.S vaccination and SARS-CoV-2 variants. Method: immunoSEQ multiplex PCR; TCRdb's copy keeps in-frame clones and lacks some. This table holds around 340,000 clones, 88% found once. Sample treatment: about 20 received Ad26.COV2.S at low or high dose, single or two shots; about 5 received placebo; per-sample allocation not given. Sampling took place 63 days after the first vaccine or placebo injection. Material: peripheral blood, obtained in a trial of Ad26.COV2.S vaccine versus placebo. The receptors here all came from a person between 18 and 65 years old who received the Ad26.COV2.S COVID-19 vaccine or a placebo.

A single count supports this clone. The chain employs TRBV2 and TRBJ2-3; TRBD2 matches 11 bases. The CDR3 runs 15 residues. Germline CDR1 is SNHLY and CDR2 is FYNNEI. The ends lost 6 bases at V and 1 base at J; junction bases unmatched: 3. The CDR3 DNA reads as TGTGCCAGCAGACAACTAGCGGGGGGCACAGATACGCAGTATTTT. It is translated as CASRQLAGGTDTQYF.

The V gene is TRBV6-6, the J gene TRBJ2-2, with a tentative D call TRBD1 (6 bases). Germline V lookup: CDR1 MNHNY, CDR2 SVGAGI (reference sequence). The CDR3 spans 16 residues. Between the trimmed V and J ends, which lost 0 bases and 6 bases, there was a span of 14 bases. The CDR3 DNA reads TGTGCCAGCAGTTACTCTGGCCAGGGGTCGGCCGGGGAGCTGTTTTTT. This codes for CASSYSGQGSAGELFF.